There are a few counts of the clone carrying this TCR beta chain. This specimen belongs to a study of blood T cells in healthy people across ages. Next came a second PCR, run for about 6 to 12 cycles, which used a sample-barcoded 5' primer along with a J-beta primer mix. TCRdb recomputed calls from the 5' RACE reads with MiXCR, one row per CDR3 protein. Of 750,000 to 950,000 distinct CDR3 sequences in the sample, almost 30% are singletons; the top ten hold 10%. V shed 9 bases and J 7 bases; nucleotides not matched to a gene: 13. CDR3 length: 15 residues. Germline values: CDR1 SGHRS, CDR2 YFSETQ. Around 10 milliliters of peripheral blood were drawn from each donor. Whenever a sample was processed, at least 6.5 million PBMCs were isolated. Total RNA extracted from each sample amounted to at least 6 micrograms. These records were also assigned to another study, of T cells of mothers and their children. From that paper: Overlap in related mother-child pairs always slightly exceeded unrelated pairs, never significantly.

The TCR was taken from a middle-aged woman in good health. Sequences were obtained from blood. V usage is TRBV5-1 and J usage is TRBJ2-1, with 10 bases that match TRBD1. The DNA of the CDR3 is TGCGCCACCCGCCCGGGGGACAGGGGTAATAATGAGCAGTTCTTC. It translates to CATRPGDRGNNEQFF.